Described below is a single TCR beta chain sequence and its context. Germline CDR1 and CDR2: LNHNV and YYDKDF (reference sequence). V gave up 6 bases and J gave up 2 bases, with 5 bases separating them. CDR3 length equals 12 residues. This sample was taken from a study of Ad26.COV2.S vaccination and SARS-CoV-2 variants. Some clones are missing from TCRdb's copy, which holds only in-frame ones; the method was immunoSEQ multiplex PCR. The sample consists of approximately 90,000 clones, approximately 82% of them appearing once. Sequences were derived from peripheral blood, sampled after recovery from COVID-19. This clonotype was sampled from a human donor who had recovered from COVID-19. The chain joins TRBV15 to TRBJ2-1, with unresolved D. CDR3: CATSKTYNEQFF. In DNA form, the CDR3 reads TGTGCCACCAGTAAAACCTACAATGAGCAGTTCTTC.